This TCR beta chain was identified in a study of blood T cell repertoires in COVID-19. Study summary: Samples of COVID-19 (acute and convalescent) were obtained from the United States, Italy and Spain. In each case, the material was cDNA or gDNA derived from T cells, B-cell-depleted T cells, or PBMCs.

This CDR3 spans 14 amino acids. The V gene end was trimmed by 5 bases and the J gene end by 3 bases; junction bases not matched to a gene: 4. CDR1 is MNHEY and CDR2 is SMNVEV in the germline V gene (reference sequence). In the original processing: By means of reference gene primer amplification, nucleated cell counts were estimated. Profiled with immunoSEQ multiplex PCR; TCRdb holds only in-frame clones, not every one. V and J calls and clone size come straight from that table; D and trimming were deduced from the DNA. The table shows over 200,000 clones, with around 80% occurring only once. The V and J genes are TRBV27 and TRBJ2-1; TRBD2 aligns across 7 bases. The origin of this receptor is a human donor in a cohort sampled during active COVID-19. The material sequenced was peripheral blood. Here the CDR3 DNA reads TGTGCCAGCAGTCCCAGGGACTACTACAATGAGCAGTTCTTC. It yields the protein CASSPRDYYNEQFF.